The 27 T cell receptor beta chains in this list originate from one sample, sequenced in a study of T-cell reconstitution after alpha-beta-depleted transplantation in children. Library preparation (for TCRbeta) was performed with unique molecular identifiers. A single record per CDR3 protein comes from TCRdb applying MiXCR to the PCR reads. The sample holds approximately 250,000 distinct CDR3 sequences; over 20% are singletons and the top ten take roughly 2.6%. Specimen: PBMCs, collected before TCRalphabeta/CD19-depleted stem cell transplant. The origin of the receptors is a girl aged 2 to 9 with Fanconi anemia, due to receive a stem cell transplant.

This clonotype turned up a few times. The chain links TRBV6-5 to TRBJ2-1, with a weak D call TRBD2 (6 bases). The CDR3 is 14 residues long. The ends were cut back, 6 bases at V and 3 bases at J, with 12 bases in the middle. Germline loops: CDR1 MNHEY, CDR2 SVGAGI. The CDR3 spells CASRYTSLYNEQFF. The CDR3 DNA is TGTGCCAGCAGATATACTAGCCTCTACAATGAGCAGTTCTTC.

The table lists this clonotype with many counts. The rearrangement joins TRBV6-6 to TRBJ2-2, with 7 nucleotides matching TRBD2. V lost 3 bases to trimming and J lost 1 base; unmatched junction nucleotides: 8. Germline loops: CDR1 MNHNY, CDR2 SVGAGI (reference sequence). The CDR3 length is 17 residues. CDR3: CASSYREARRNTGELFF. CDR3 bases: TGTGCCAGCAGTTATCGGGAGGCCAGAAGGAACACCGGGGAGCTGTTTTTT.

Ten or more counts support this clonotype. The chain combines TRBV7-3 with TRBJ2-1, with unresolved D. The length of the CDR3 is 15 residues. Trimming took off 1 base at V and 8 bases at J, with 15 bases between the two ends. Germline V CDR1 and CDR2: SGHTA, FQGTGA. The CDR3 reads CASSLKQPPFDEQFF. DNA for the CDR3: TGTGCCAGCAGCTTAAAACAACCCCCATTCGATGAGCAGTTCTTC.

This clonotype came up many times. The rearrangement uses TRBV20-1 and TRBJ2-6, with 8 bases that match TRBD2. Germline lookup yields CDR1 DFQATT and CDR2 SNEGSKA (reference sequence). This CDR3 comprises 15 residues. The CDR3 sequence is CSAAGRDSGANVLTF. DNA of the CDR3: TGCAGCGCGGCCGGGAGGGACTCTGGGGCCAACGTCCTGACTTTC.

In DNA, the CDR3 is TGCAGCGTTGAGGGGAGGGAGGCCCCCTACGAGCAGTACTTC. Protein product: CSVEGREAPYEQYF. The chain uses TRBV29-1 and TRBJ2-7, with TRBD2 identical over 7 bases. The J segment lost 2 bases and the V segment lost 3 bases, leaving 7 bases of the junction unmatched. The CDR3 is 14 amino acids. Germline values: CDR1 SQVTM, CDR2 ANQGSEA.

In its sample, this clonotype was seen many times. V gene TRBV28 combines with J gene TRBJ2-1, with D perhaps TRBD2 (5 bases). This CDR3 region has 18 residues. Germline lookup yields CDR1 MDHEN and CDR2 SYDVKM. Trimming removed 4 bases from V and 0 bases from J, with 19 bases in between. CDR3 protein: CASSSPPTTLSSYNEQFF. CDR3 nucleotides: TGTGCCAGCAGTTCCCCCCCGACTACCCTGAGCTCCTACAATGAGCAGTTCTTC.

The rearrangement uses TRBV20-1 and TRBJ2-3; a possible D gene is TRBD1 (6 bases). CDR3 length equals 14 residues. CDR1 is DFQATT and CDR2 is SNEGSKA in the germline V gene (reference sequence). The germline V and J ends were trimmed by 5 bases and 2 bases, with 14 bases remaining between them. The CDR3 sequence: CSAGPGHLTDTQYF. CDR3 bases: TGCAGTGCTGGACCGGGACACCTCACAGATACGCAGTATTTT.

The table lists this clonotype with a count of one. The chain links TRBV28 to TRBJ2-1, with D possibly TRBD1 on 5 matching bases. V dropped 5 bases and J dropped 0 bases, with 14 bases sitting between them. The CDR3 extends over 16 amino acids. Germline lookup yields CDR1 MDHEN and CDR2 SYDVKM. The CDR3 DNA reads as TGTGCCAGCAGTCAACCCAGGGTCAGCTCCTACAATGAGCAGTTCTTC. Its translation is CASSQPRVSSYNEQFF.

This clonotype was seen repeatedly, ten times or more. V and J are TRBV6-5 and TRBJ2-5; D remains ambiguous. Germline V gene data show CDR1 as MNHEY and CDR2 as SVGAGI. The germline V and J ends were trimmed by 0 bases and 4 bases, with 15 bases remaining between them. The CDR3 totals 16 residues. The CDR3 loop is CASSYSVYRSRETQYF. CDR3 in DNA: TGTGCCAGCAGTTACTCGGTTTATCGGTCAAGAGAGACCCAGTACTTC.

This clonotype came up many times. The CDR3 DNA reads as TGCGCCAGCAGCTTGGACCCTTCCTACAATGAGCAGTTCTTC. This translates into CASSLDPSYNEQFF. The rearrangement uses TRBV5-1 and TRBJ2-1; no reliable D call. Trimming took off 0 bases at V and 1 base at J, with 5 bases between the two ends. The CDR3 runs 14 residues. Germline V CDR1 and CDR2: SGHRS, YFSETQ.

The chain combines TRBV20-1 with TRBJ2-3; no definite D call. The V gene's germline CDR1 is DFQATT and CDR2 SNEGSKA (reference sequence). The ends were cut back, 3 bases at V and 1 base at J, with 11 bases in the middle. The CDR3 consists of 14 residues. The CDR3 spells CSASFHEGTDTQYF. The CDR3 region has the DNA TGCAGTGCTAGTTTTCATGAGGGCACAGATACGCAGTATTTT.

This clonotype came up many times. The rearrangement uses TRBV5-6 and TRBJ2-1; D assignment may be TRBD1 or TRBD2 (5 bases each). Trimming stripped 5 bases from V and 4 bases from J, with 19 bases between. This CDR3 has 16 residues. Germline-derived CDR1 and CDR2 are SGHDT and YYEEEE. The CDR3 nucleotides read TGTGCCAGCAGTCTGGGGCGTGACTATTCATACAATGAGCAGTTCTTC. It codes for CASSLGRDYSYNEQFF.

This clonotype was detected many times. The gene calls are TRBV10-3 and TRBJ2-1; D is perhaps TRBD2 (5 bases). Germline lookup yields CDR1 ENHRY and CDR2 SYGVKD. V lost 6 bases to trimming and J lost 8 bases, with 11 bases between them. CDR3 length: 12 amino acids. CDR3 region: CAIRDTRYEQFF. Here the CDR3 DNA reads TGTGCCATCAGAGACACTAGATATGAGCAGTTCTTC.

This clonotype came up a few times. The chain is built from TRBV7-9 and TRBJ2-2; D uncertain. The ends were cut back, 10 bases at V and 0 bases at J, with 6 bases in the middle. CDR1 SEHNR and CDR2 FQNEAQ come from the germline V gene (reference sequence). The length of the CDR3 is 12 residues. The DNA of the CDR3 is TGTGCCACCCCCTCGAACACCGGGGAGCTGTTTTTT. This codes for CATPSNTGELFF.

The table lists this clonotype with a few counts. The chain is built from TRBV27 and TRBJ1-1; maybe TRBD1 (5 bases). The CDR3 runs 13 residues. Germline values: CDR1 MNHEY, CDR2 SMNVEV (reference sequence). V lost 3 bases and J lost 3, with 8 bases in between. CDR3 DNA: TGTGCCAGCAGTTTGGCGGGGGACACTGAAGCTTTCTTT. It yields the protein CASSLAGDTEAFF.

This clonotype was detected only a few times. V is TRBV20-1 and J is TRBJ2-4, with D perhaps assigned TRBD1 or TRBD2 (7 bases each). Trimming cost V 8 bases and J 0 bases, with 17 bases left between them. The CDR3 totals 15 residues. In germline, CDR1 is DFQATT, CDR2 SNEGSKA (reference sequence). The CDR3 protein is CSRPGGAIAKNIQYF. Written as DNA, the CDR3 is TGCAGTAGGCCAGGGGGGGCGATAGCCAAAAACATTCAGTACTTC.

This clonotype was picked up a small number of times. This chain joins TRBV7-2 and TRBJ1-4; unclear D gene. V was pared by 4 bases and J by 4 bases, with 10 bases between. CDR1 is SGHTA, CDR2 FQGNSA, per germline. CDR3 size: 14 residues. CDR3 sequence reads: CASSYQSNNEKLFF. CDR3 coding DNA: TGTGCCAGCAGCTACCAGAGCAATAATGAAAAACTGTTTTTT.

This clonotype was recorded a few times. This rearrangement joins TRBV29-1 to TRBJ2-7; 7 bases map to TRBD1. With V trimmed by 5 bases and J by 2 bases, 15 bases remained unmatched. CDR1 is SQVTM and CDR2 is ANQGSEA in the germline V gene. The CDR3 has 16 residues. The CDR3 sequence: CSVLGSPGQFTYEQYF. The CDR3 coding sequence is TGCAGCGTTTTAGGGTCGCCGGGACAGTTCACCTACGAGCAGTACTTC.

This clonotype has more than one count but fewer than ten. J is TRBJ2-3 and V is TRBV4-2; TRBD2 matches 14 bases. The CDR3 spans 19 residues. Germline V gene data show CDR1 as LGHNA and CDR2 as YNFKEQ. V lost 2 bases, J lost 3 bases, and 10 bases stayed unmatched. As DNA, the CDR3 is TGTGCCAGCAGCCAACTAAGACTAGCGGGAGGGCCTAAGACAGATACGCAGTATTTT. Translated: CASSQLRLAGGPKTDTQYF.

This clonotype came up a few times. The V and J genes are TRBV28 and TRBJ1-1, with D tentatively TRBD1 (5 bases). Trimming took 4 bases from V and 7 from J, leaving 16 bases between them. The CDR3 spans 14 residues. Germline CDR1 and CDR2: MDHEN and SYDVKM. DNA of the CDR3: TGTGCCAGCAGTTCCGCCGCCATTGGGGGTGAAGCTTTCTTT. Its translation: CASSSAAIGGEAFF.

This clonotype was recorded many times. The CDR3 loop is CASSLVFLAGGLGNEQFF. In DNA, the CDR3 is TGTGCCAGCAGTTTAGTCTTCCTAGCGGGGGGGCTCGGCAATGAGCAGTTCTTC. This chain connects TRBV12-3 or TRBV12-4 to TRBJ2-1; TRBD2 matches at 12 bases. The CDR3 is 18 residues long. V dropped 1 base and J dropped 6; count of bases not matched to a gene: 10.

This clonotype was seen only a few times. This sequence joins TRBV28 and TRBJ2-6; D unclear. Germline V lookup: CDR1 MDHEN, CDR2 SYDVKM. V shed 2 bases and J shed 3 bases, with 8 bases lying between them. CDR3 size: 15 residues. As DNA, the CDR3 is TGTGCCAGCAGTTTAAGACGGAATGGGGCCAACGTCCTGACTTTC. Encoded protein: CASSLRRNGANVLTF. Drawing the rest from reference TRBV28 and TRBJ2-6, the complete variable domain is DVKVTQSSRYLVKRTGEKVFLECVQDMDHENMFWYRQDPGLGLRLIYFSYDVKMKEKGDIPEGYSVSREKKERFSLILESASTNQTSMYLCASSLRRNGANVLTFGAGSRLTVL.

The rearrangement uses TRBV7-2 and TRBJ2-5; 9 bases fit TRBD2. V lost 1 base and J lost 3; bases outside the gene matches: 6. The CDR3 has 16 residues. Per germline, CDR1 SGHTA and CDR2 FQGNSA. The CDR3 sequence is CASSLGFPSGKETQYF. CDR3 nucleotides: TGTGCCAGCAGCTTAGGGTTTCCTAGCGGGAAAGAGACCCAGTACTTC.

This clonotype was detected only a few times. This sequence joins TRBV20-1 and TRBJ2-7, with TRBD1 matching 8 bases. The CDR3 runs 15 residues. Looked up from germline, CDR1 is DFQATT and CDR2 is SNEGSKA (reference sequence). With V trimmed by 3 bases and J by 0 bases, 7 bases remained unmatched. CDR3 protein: CSARHPGQASYEQYF. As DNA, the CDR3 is TGCAGTGCTAGGCACCCGGGACAGGCCTCCTACGAGCAGTACTTC.

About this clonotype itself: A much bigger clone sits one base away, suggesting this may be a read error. CDR3 loop: CSVEETSGNTDTQYF. The CDR3 DNA reads TGCAGCGTTGAAGAGACTAGCGGGAACACAGATACGCAGTATTTT. The V and J genes are TRBV29-1 and TRBJ2-3, with TRBD2 matching 11 bases. The ends lost 0 bases at V and 2 bases at J; junction bases unmatched: 1. From germline, CDR1 is SQVTM and CDR2 ANQGSEA. The CDR3 has 15 amino acids.

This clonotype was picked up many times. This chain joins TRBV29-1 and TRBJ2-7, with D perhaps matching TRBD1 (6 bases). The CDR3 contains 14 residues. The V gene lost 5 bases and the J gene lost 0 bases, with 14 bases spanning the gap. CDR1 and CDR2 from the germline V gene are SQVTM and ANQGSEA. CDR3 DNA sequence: TGCAGCGTTAAAAAGACAGGTAGCTCCTACGAGCAGTACTTC. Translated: CSVKKTGSSYEQYF.

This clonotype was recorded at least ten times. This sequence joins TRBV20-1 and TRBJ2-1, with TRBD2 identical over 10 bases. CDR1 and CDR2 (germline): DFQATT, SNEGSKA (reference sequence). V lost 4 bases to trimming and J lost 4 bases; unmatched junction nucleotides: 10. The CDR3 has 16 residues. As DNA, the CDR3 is TGCAGTGCTAAACCCCTAGCGGGAGTCTTATACAATGAGCAGTTCTTC. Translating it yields CSAKPLAGVLYNEQFF.